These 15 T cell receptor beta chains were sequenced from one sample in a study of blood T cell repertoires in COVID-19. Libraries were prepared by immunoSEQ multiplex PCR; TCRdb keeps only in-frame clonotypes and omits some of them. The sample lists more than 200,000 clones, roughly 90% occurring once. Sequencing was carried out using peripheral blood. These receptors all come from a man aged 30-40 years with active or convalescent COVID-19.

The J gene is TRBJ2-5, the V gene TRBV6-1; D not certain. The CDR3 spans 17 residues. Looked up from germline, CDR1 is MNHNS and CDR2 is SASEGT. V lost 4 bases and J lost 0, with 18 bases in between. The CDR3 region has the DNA TGTGCCAGCAGTGGCCCGCTAGTCTCTTTGTACCAAGAGACCCAGTACTTC. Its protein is CASSGPLVSLYQETQYF.

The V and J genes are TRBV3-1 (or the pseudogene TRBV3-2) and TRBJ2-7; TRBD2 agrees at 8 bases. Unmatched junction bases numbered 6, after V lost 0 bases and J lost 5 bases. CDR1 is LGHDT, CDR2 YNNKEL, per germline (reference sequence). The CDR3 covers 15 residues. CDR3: CASSQEAGGSNEQYF. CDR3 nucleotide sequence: TGTGCCAGCAGCCAAGAGGCGGGGGGTAGCAACGAGCAGTACTTC.

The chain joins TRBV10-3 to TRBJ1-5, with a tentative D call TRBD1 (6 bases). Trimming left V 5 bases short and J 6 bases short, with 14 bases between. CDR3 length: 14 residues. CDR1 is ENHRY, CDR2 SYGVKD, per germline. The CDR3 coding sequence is TGTGCCATCAGTTTAACAGGGTCGGGTCAGCCCCAGCATTTT. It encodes CAISLTGSGQPQHF.

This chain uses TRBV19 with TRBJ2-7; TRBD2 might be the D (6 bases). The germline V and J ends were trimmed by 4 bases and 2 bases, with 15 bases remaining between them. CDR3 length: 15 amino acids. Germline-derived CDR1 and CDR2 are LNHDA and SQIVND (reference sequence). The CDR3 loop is CASSSNRDWAYEQYF. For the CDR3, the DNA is TGTGCCAGTAGTAGCAACCGGGACTGGGCCTACGAGCAGTACTTC. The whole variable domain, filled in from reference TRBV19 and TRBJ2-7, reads DGGITQSPKYLFRKEGQNVTLSCEQNLNHDAMYWYRQDPGQGLRLIYYSQIVNDFQKGDIAEGYSVSREKKESFPLTVTSAQKNPTAFYLCASSSNRDWAYEQYFGPGTRLTVT.

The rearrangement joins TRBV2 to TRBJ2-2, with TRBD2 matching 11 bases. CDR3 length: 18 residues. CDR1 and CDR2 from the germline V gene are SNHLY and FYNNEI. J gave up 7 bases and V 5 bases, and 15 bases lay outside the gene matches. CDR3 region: CASSPAFFSGGAVGELFF. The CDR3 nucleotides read TGTGCCAGCAGTCCCGCGTTTTTTAGCGGGGGGGCCGTCGGGGAGCTGTTTTTT.

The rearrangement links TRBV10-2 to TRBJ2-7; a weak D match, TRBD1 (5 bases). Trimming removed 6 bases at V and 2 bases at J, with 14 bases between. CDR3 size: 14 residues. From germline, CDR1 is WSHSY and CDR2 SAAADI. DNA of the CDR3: TGCGCCAGCAGAGAACAGGCGTACCCCTACGAGCAGTACTTC. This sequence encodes CASREQAYPYEQYF.

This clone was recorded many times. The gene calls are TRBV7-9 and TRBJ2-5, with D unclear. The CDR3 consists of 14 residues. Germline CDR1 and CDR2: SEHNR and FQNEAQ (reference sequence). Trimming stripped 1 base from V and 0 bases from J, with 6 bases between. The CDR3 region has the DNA TGTGCCAGCAGCTTAGAAGAGTACCAAGAGACCCAGTACTTC. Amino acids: CASSLEEYQETQYF.

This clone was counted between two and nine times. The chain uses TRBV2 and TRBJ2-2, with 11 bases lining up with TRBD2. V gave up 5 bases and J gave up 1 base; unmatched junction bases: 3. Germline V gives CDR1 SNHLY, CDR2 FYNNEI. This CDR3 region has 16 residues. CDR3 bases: TGTGCCAGCAGTCGCGGACTAGCGGGGAACACCGGGGAGCTGTTTTTT. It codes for CASSRGLAGNTGELFF.

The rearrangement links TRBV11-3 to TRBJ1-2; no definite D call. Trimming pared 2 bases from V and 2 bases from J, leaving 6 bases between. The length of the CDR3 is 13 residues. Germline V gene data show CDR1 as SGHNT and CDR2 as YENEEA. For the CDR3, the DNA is TGTGCCAGCAGCTTACCAGGCAACTATGGCTACACCTTC. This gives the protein CASSLPGNYGYTF.

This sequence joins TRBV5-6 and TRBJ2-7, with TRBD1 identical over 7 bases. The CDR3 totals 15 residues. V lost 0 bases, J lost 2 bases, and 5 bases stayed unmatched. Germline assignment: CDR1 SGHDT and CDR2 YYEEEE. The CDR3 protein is CASSLAGQEAYEQYF. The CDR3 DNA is TGTGCCAGCAGCTTGGCAGGACAGGAAGCCTACGAGCAGTACTTC.

CDR3 protein: CARVKMKGQGRFFGTDTQYF. The CDR3 coding sequence is TGTGCCAGGGTGAAAATGAAAGGACAGGGAAGGTTTTTTGGCACAGATACGCAGTATTTT. V and J are TRBV19 and TRBJ2-3; 8 nucleotides match TRBD1. The V and J ends lost 9 bases and 1 base, in that order; junction bases with no gene match: 24. Per germline, CDR1 LNHDA and CDR2 SQIVND (reference sequence). The length of the CDR3 is 20 residues.

In nucleotides, the CDR3 is TGTGCCAGCAGCTTAGTCACAGGGGGCATTGAAAAACTGTTTTTT. Translating it yields CASSLVTGGIEKLFF. This chain connects TRBV7-8 to TRBJ1-4, with 9 bases aligning to TRBD1. V gave up 1 base and J gave up 7 bases; unmatched junction bases: 4. CDR1 is SGHVS, CDR2 FQNEAQ, per germline. CDR3 length equals 15 residues. The full variable domain, rest sourced from reference TRBV7-8 and TRBJ1-4, is GAGVSQSPRYKVAKRGQDVALRCDPISGHVSLFWYQQALGQGPEFLTYFQNEAQLDKSGLPSDRFFAERPEGSVSTLKIQRTQQEDSAVYLCASSLVTGGIEKLFFGSGTQLSVL.

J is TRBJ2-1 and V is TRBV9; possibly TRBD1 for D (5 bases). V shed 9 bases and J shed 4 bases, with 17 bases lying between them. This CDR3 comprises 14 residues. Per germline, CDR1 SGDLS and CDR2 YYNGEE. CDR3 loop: CATGPATGYNEQFF. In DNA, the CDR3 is TGTGCCACAGGGCCGGCAACAGGTTACAATGAGCAGTTCTTC.

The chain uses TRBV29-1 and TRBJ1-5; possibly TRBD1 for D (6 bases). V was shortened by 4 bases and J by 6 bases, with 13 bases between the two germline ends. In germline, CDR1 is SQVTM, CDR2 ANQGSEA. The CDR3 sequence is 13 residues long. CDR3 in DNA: TGCAGCGTTGGGGACACGGAAGGTCAGCCCCAGCATTTT. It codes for CSVGDTEGQPQHF.

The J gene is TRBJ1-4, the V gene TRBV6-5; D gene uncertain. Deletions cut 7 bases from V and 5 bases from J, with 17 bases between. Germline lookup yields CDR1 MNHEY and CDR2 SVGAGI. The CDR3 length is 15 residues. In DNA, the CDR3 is TGTGCCAGCACCCGATCGGAGTGGTGGAATGAAAAACTGTTTTTT. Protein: CASTRSEWWNEKLFF.